The entry that follows covers one T cell receptor beta chain sequence. The CDR3 runs 13 residues. J was trimmed by 5 bases and V by 4 bases; bases with no gene match: 4. Germline loops: CDR1 SGHRS, CDR2 YFSETQ. The data derive from a study of shared clonotypes between healthy human individuals. Study details: Three plates were used per donor for CD4 naive, three for CD4 memory, two for CD8 naive and one for CD8 memory.

CD8 cells classed as naive were CD45RO-negative and positively selected for CCR7, excluding terminally differentiated effector memory CD45RA+ cells. Donation came from healthy HIV-negative adults that had no recent acute infections or vaccinations. In the original processing: Filtering differed for immunoSEQ, which gave only junction sequences without quality scores. The assay was immunoSEQ multiplex PCR, and TCRdb's table has in-frame clones only and misses some. The DNA gave D and trimming, while V, J and clone size come from that table. The sample holds 800,000 to 950,000 clones; 96% are singletons and the top ten take around 0.25%.

The origin of this receptor is a man aged 25-40 years in good health. The J gene is TRBJ2-5, the V gene TRBV5-1; 8 bases are a match to TRBD1. Sequenced input: naive CD8+ T cells sorted from blood. CDR3 sequence reads: CASSDYRGETQYF. The DNA for the CDR3 is TGCGCCAGCAGCGATTACAGGGGGGAGACCCAGTACTTC.